This T cell receptor (beta chain) was documented in a study of response to subunit inactivated influenza vaccine. Germline values: CDR1 SNHLY, CDR2 FYNNEI. The CDR3 is 18 residues long. Trimming cost V 2 bases and J 0 bases, with 17 bases left between them. This clonotype was picked up a small number of times. TCRdb reprocessed the RT-PCR reads with MiXCR, giving one entry per CDR3 protein. The sample has around 530,000 distinct CDR3 sequences, about 12% seen once. The input for sequencing was PBMCs from blood, taken on the day of vaccination. This receptor was obtained from a man aged 50-60 years who received an inactivated influenza vaccine. This chain uses TRBV2 with TRBJ1-3; D uncertain. CDR3 loop: CASSESQSRASSGNTIYF. As DNA, the CDR3 is TGTGCCAGCAGTGAATCCCAGAGCCGCGCTAGCTCTGGAAACACCATATATTTT.